The entry below describes one T cell receptor (beta chain). Its antigen is still unknown. A read error may explain this, as a much larger clone is one base away. The same CDR3 is also encoded by other DNA sequences in this sample. Repertoires were generated with immunoSEQ multiplex PCR, while TCRdb's copy carries only in-frame clones and drops some. In the table there are 450,000 to 500,000 clones, about 79% of which are singletons. In germline, CDR1 is GTSNPN, CDR2 SVGIG (reference sequence). There are 15 residues in the CDR3. This entry comes from a study of shared clonotypes between healthy human individuals. Study-wide results and caveats: Represented diversity, genetic and exposure-history alike, was limited by few donors.

The rearrangement links TRBV30 to TRBJ1-1; perhaps TRBD1 as D (5 bases). The TCR sequence derives from a woman between 40 and 55 years old in good health. Some clones in this sample may be carry-over from other donors' samples. Sequenced sample: PBMCs. The CDR3 region is CAWSGGVWVNTEAFF. Written as DNA, the CDR3 is TGCGCCTGGAGTGGGGGGGTTTGGGTGAACACTGAAGCTTTCTTT.